Following are 28 T cell receptor beta chains from one sample sequenced in a study of blood T cell repertoires in COVID-19. The assay was immunoSEQ multiplex PCR, and TCRdb's table has in-frame clones only and misses some. The top ten hold around 2.4% of the sample, which has about 170,000 clones, about 80% seen once. The sequencing sample was made of peripheral blood. These receptors originate from a human donor with acute or convalescent COVID-19. The donor label of this sample is uncertain.

The chain links TRBV9 to TRBJ1-2; D not resolved. Trimming took off 0 bases at V and 6 bases at J, with 15 bases between the two ends. Germline CDR1 is SGDLS and CDR2 is YYNGEE. This CDR3 spans 15 amino acids. CDR3 loop: CASSVDPGVEDGYTF. CDR3 DNA: TGTGCCAGCAGCGTAGACCCCGGGGTTGAGGATGGCTACACCTTC.

The rearrangement joins TRBV5-6 to TRBJ1-3; D may be TRBD1 (5 bases). The CDR3 extends over 16 amino acids. Trimming cost V 5 bases and J 1 base, with 16 bases left between them. Germline values: CDR1 SGHDT, CDR2 YYEEEE. Written as DNA, the CDR3 is TGTGCCAGCAGATCGGGAGGGGAGACATCTGGAAACACCATATATTTT. It is translated as CASRSGGETSGNTIYF.

The V call is TRBV6-1, the J call TRBJ1-5; the D gene is possibly TRBD1 (5 bases). Looked up from germline, CDR1 is MNHNS and CDR2 is SASEGT. The CDR3 has 16 residues. V lost 4 bases and J lost 4, with 17 bases in between. DNA of the CDR3: TGTGCCAGCAGTGGCGGGACCGCCCTAGGTAATCAGCCCCAGCATTTT. Its translation: CASSGGTALGNQPQHF.

The chain recombines TRBV19 with TRBJ2-2, with D uncertain. This CDR3 is built from 16 residues. Looked up from germline, CDR1 is LNHDA and CDR2 is SQIVND (reference sequence). V was cut by 7 bases and J by 6 bases, with 21 bases left in between. The CDR3 DNA reads TGTGCCAGTACCATCCGCGAACCCGAGGTGGCCGGGGAGCTGTTTTTT. Translation: CASTIREPEVAGELFF.

The chain links TRBV28 to TRBJ1-3; a weak D match, TRBD1 (6 bases). The CDR3 runs 16 residues. The germline CDR1 and CDR2 sequences are MDHEN and SYDVKM. The germline V and J ends were trimmed by 2 bases and 2 bases, with 13 bases remaining between them. CDR3 bases: TGTGCCAGCAGTTTAGGGGGCCTCGGAACTGGAAACACCATATATTTT. It encodes CASSLGGLGTGNTIYF.

The J gene is TRBJ1-3, the V gene TRBV7-2; TRBD1 is a possible D gene (6 bases). The CDR3 extends over 14 amino acids. Germline values: CDR1 SGHTA, CDR2 FQGNSA. The V end lost 5 bases, the J end lost 1 base, and 9 bases lay between the germline ends. CDR3 sequence: CASSNRVSGNTIYF. CDR3 sequence (DNA): TGTGCCAGCAGCAACAGGGTTTCTGGAAACACCATATATTTT.

The chain has TRBV19 and TRBJ2-7, with 10 bases lining up with TRBD1. Germline-derived CDR1 and CDR2 are LNHDA and SQIVND (reference sequence). This CDR3 is 16 amino acids long. The V and J ends lost 4 bases and 3 bases, in that order; junction bases with no gene match: 9. CDR3 loop: CASSTRAGTGVYEQYF. CDR3 sequence (DNA): TGTGCCAGTAGTACCCGAGCCGGGACAGGGGTCTACGAGCAGTACTTC.

This chain joins TRBV28 and TRBJ1-2; D might be TRBD1 (5 bases). The V end was cut by 4 bases, the J end by 12 bases, with 18 bases between. The CDR3 covers 13 residues. Germline CDR1 is MDHEN and CDR2 is SYDVKM. The CDR3 coding sequence is TGTGCCAGCAGTTCCGGGGGGGAACTGAAAGACACCTTC. This sequence encodes CASSSGGELKDTF.

This clone occurred once. The rearrangement links TRBV2 to TRBJ1-2; D is unclear. The V and J ends lost 1 base and 8 bases respectively, with 17 bases between them. The CDR3 extends over 15 amino acids. The germline V gene has CDR1 SNHLY and CDR2 FYNNEI. For the CDR3, the DNA is TGTGCCAGCAGTGAAGGGACTTCTAACCCGACCGGCTACACCTTC. Translating it yields CASSEGTSNPTGYTF.

The chain uses TRBV27 and TRBJ2-7; 7 nucleotides align to TRBD1. Looked up from germline, CDR1 is MNHEY and CDR2 is SMNVEV (reference sequence). The length of the CDR3 is 15 residues. V dropped 6 bases and J dropped 1; count of bases not matched to a gene: 9. The chain's CDR3 is CASSRQGRESYEQYF. Written as DNA, the CDR3 is TGTGCCAGCAGCAGACAGGGCAGAGAATCCTACGAGCAGTACTTC.

With respect to this clone: Other nucleotide sequences from this sample produce the same CDR3. This sequence joins TRBV19 and TRBJ1-5; 10 bases match TRBD1. Per the germline V gene, CDR1 is LNHDA and CDR2 is SQIVND (reference sequence). This CDR3 comprises 14 residues. J lost 3 bases, V lost 9 bases, and 5 bases had no gene match. CDR3 nucleotides: TGTGCCAGCTCGGACAGGGGGTTCAATCAGCCCCAGCATTTT. This encodes CASSDRGFNQPQHF. The full variable domain, completed using reference TRBV19 and TRBJ1-5, is DGGITQSPKYLFRKEGQNVTLSCEQNLNHDAMYWYRQDPGQGLRLIYYSQIVNDFQKGDIAEGYSVSREKKESFPLTVTSAQKNPTAFYLCASSDRGFNQPQHFGDGTRLSIL.

Comments on this clone: This same CDR3 is encoded by further DNA sequences in the sample. DNA of the CDR3: TGTGCCAGCAGCGTAGGTATAGCGGGCCCCTACGAGCAGTACTTC. This gives the protein CASSVGIAGPYEQYF. This rearrangement joins TRBV9 to TRBJ2-7; 7 bases map to TRBD2. Germline CDR1 and CDR2: SGDLS and YYNGEE. With 0 bases clipped from V and 2 bases from J, the junction kept 5 bases outside the gene matches. The CDR3 consists of 15 residues.

The chain employs TRBV11-3 and TRBJ2-1; TRBD2 is a possible D gene (7 bases). This CDR3 is 18 amino acids long. V gave up 5 bases and J gave up 2 bases, with 22 bases separating them. Germline V gives CDR1 SGHNT, CDR2 YENEEA. The CDR3 loop reads CASSPWAGEGGTYNEQFF. The CDR3 coding sequence is TGTGCCAGCAGCCCATGGGCGGGAGAGGGGGGGACCTACAATGAGCAGTTCTTC.

This clone was seen once. The CDR3: CASSAHQGATWPYEQYF. The CDR3 DNA reads as TGTGCCAGCAGTGCCCATCAGGGGGCGACCTGGCCCTACGAGCAGTACTTC. The rearrangement links TRBV6-1 to TRBJ2-7, with TRBD1 identical over 8 bases. The V gene end was trimmed by 4 bases and the J gene end by 2 bases; junction bases not matched to a gene: 13. CDR1 is MNHNS, CDR2 SASEGT, per germline. The CDR3 is 17 residues long.

The chain has TRBV11-2 and TRBJ2-2; 14 bases map to TRBD2. Germline V gene data show CDR1 as SGHAT and CDR2 as FQNNGV. CDR3 length: 16 amino acids. After removal of 8 bases from V and 6 bases from J, the junction contained 8 bases not matched to a gene. The CDR3 DNA sequence: TGTGCCAGCGGGACGGGACTAGCGGGAGTTCCCGGGGAGCTGTTTTTT. The encoded protein is CASGTGLAGVPGELFF.

The genes are TRBV20-1 and TRBJ2-3, with D perhaps TRBD2 (6 bases). The V end lost 4 bases, the J end lost 6 bases, and 8 bases lay between the germline ends. This CDR3 is built from 11 residues. Germline V gene lookup returns CDR1 DFQATT and CDR2 SNEGSKA (reference sequence). The CDR3 region is CSAIRGDTQYF. The DNA of the CDR3 is TGCAGTGCTATCCGGGGGGATACGCAGTATTTT.

This clone was detected only a few times. The chain couples TRBV27 to TRBJ2-7, with 7 bases aligning to TRBD1. The CDR3 is 16 residues long. The V gene's germline CDR1 is MNHEY and CDR2 SMNVEV (reference sequence). The J segment lost 4 bases and the V segment lost 4 bases, leaving 13 bases of the junction unmatched. The CDR3 loop is CASSSLNRGRGYEQYF. As DNA, the CDR3 is TGTGCCAGCAGTTCGCTTAACAGGGGTAGAGGGTACGAGCAGTACTTC.

The CDR3: CSVSGGLAIKGTDTQYF. The CDR3 DNA sequence: TGCAGCGTTTCCGGAGGGCTAGCTATAAAGGGAACAGATACGCAGTATTTT. The chain combines TRBV29-1 with TRBJ2-3, with D perhaps TRBD2 (6 bases). This CDR3 is 17 amino acids long. In germline, CDR1 is SQVTM, CDR2 ANQGSEA. The V gene lost 5 bases and the J gene lost 3 bases, with 24 bases spanning the gap.

V is TRBV10-3 and J is TRBJ1-1; weak D call: TRBD1 (5 bases). The V end was cut by 8 bases, the J end by 0 bases, with 13 bases between. This CDR3 spans 14 amino acids. Germline lookup yields CDR1 ENHRY and CDR2 SYGVKD. In DNA, the CDR3 is TGTGCCATCTGGCAGGGCCTCATGAACACTGAAGCTTTCTTT. It specifies CAIWQGLMNTEAFF.

The V and J genes are TRBV5-1 and TRBJ2-7, with a tentative D call TRBD2 (6 bases). The CDR3 has 15 residues. The germline V gene encodes CDR1 SGHRS and CDR2 YFSETQ. V lost 1 base and J 5 bases, leaving 16 bases between the germline ends. The CDR3 coding sequence is TGCGCCAGCAGCTTGAACATCGGGAGCCCCGACGAGCAGTACTTC. Translation: CASSLNIGSPDEQYF.

The chain carries TRBV14 and TRBJ1-2; D is unresolved. Germline CDR1 is SGHDN and CDR2 is FVKESK. The CDR3 totals 13 residues. Deletions cut 1 base from V and 7 bases from J, with 10 bases between. CDR3 nucleotides: TGTGCCAGCAGCCAAGGACATTCGAGTGGCTACACCTTC. It encodes CASSQGHSSGYTF.

This chain uses TRBV9 with TRBJ2-2; the D gene is possibly TRBD1 (5 bases). V was pared by 4 bases and J by 8 bases, with 12 bases between. CDR1 is SGDLS and CDR2 is YYNGEE in the germline V gene. This CDR3 has 13 residues. The CDR3 loop is CASSFQGTGELFF. The CDR3 DNA sequence: TGTGCCAGCAGCTTTCAGGGCACGGGGGAGCTGTTTTTT.

There are a few counts of this clone. The rearrangement joins TRBV11-2 to TRBJ1-6; 7 nucleotides agree with TRBD1. The CDR3 has 13 residues. Germline values: CDR1 SGHAT, CDR2 FQNNGV. V dropped 0 bases and J dropped 14; count of bases not matched to a gene: 4. The CDR3 here is CASSLDQGQTLHF. CDR3 coding DNA: TGTGCCAGCAGCTTAGATCAGGGACAGACCCTCCACTTT.

V is TRBV7-9 and J is TRBJ2-7; 8 positions agree with TRBD1. The CDR3 runs 14 residues. Germline CDR1 SEHNR, CDR2 FQNEAQ (reference sequence). V shed 6 bases and J 9 bases; nucleotides not matched to a gene: 13. The CDR3 coding sequence is TGTGCCAGCAGAGATCGACAGGGGTCTTCGATGCAGTACTTC. This translates into CASRDRQGSSMQYF.

The J gene is TRBJ1-6, the V gene TRBV27, with D unclear. Trimming took off 5 bases at V and 14 bases at J, with 19 bases between the two ends. The CDR3 length is 14 residues. Germline V lookup: CDR1 MNHEY, CDR2 SMNVEV (reference sequence). CDR3 DNA: TGTGCCAGCAGTCCCCTTTCCCAAGGGAGGGCCCTCCACTTT. It translates to CASSPLSQGRALHF.

The CDR3 DNA reads as TGTGCCAGCTCACCACCCAGGGGGCGTGGCGGGGAGCTGTTTTTT. This encodes CASSPPRGRGGELFF. This chain joins TRBV18 and TRBJ2-2, with TRBD1 matching over 8 bases. This CDR3 comprises 15 residues. J was trimmed by 7 bases and V by 0 bases; bases with no gene match: 4. Germline V gene lookup returns CDR1 KGHSH and CDR2 LQKENI. The full variable domain, in which reference TRBV18 and TRBJ2-2 provide the parts outside the CDR3, is NAGVMQNPRHLVRRRGQEARLRCSPMKGHSHVYWYRQLPEEGLKFMVYLQKENIIDESGMPKERFSAEFPKEGPSILRIQQVVRGDSAAYFCASSPPRGRGGELFFGEGSRLTVL.

V gene TRBV19 combines with J gene TRBJ1-3; D is perhaps TRBD1 (6 bases). There are 14 residues in the CDR3. Trimming left V 6 bases short and J 1 base short, with 10 bases between. Germline-derived CDR1 and CDR2 are LNHDA and SQIVND (reference sequence). The CDR3 sequence: CASSPGTSGNTIYF. Written as DNA, the CDR3 is TGTGCCAGTAGCCCGGGGACATCTGGAAACACCATATATTTT. Drawing the rest from reference TRBV19 and TRBJ1-3, the complete variable domain is DGGITQSPKYLFRKEGQNVTLSCEQNLNHDAMYWYRQDPGQGLRLIYYSQIVNDFQKGDIAEGYSVSREKKESFPLTVTSAQKNPTAFYLCASSPGTSGNTIYFGEGSWLTVV.

The chain recombines TRBV6-1 with TRBJ2-5, with 11 positions matching TRBD2. The CDR3 is 16 amino acids. J lost 1 base, V lost 4 bases, and 5 bases had no gene match. Germline loops: CDR1 MNHNS, CDR2 SASEGT. The CDR3 nucleotides are TGTGCCAGCAGTGGACTAGCGGGGAGATTCCAAGAGACCCAGTACTTC. Amino acid sequence: CASSGLAGRFQETQYF.